The 15 T cell receptor beta chains below were found in one sample sequenced in a study of OX40 agonist ivuxolimab in advanced cancers. Profiling relied on immunoSEQ multiplex PCR, and the TCRdb table lists in-frame clones only, not all of them. The repertoire holds under 80,000 clones, with more than 85% as singletons. Specimen: CD4+ or CD8+ T cells sorted from blood, collected in a trial of the OX40 agonist ivuxolimab. Receptor source: an adult with an advanced solid tumor such as melanoma, head and neck, liver or kidney cancer.

The rearrangement uses TRBV7-2 and TRBJ2-7; a possible D gene is TRBD1 (5 bases). Trimming took off 0 bases at V and 5 bases at J, with 20 bases between the two ends. This CDR3 has 17 amino acids. Germline values: CDR1 SGHTA, CDR2 FQGNSA. The CDR3 sequence is CASSLAAPTEIVNEQYF. The CDR3 nucleotides read TGTGCCAGCAGCTTAGCGGCCCCGACAGAGATCGTTAACGAGCAGTACTTC.

This rearrangement joins TRBV7-9 to TRBJ2-1; 10 positions match TRBD1. The CDR3 has 15 residues. Germline CDR1 reads SEHNR; CDR2 reads FQNEAQ (reference sequence). The V gene end was trimmed by 7 bases and the J gene end by 5 bases; junction bases not matched to a gene: 8. Written as DNA, the CDR3 is TGTGCCAGCATCCATTGGGGACAGGGGAACAATGAGCAGTTCTTC. This encodes CASIHWGQGNNEQFF.

This sequence joins TRBV7-2 and TRBJ2-7; maybe TRBD1 (6 bases). Germline CDR1 reads SGHTA; CDR2 reads FQGNSA. This CDR3 is 13 amino acids long. V gave up 5 bases and J gave up 3 bases, with 11 bases separating them. The CDR3: CASSPSDSYEQYF. The CDR3 DNA reads TGTGCCAGCAGCCCATCGGACAGCTACGAGCAGTACTTC.

V usage is TRBV9 and J usage is TRBJ2-7; 11 nucleotides agree with TRBD2. The CDR3 length is 16 residues. CDR1 is SGDLS, CDR2 YYNGEE, per germline. V was pared by 0 bases and J by 4 bases, with 6 bases of the junction left unmatched. The CDR3 nucleotides are TGTGCCAGCAGCGTAGGGGGGACTAGCGGCCTGTACGAGCAGTACTTC. Its protein product is CASSVGGTSGLYEQYF.

CDR3 sequence (DNA): TGTGCCAGCAGTGCCGGGCTGAACACTGAAGCTTTCTTT. Translated, it gives CASSAGLNTEAFF. The chain uses TRBV27 and TRBJ1-1, with unresolved D. V shed 5 bases and J shed 0 bases, with 7 bases lying between them. In germline, CDR1 is MNHEY, CDR2 SMNVEV (reference sequence). The length of the CDR3 is 13 residues.

This clone was counted only a few times. The chain is built from TRBV9 and TRBJ1-2; no firm D call. This CDR3 spans 12 amino acids. V shed 6 bases and J shed 4 bases, with 10 bases lying between them. Looked up from germline, CDR1 is SGDLS and CDR2 is YYNGEE. The CDR3 DNA follows: TGTGCCAGCATGGGCAGCCCCTATGGCTACACCTTC. Protein: CASMGSPYGYTF.

The chain combines TRBV6-6 with TRBJ2-1; D may be TRBD2 (6 bases). The CDR3 is made up of 16 amino acids. Germline V lookup: CDR1 MNHNY, CDR2 SVGAGI (reference sequence). V dropped 7 bases and J dropped 3 bases, with 19 bases sitting between them. Written as DNA, the CDR3 is TGTGCCAGCACCATTGCCAGGAGGGGCCACTACAATGAGCAGTTCTTC. Translation: CASTIARRGHYNEQFF.

The chain links TRBV9 to TRBJ2-3; TRBD1 aligns across 10 bases. The CDR3 runs 16 residues. Germline V gives CDR1 SGDLS, CDR2 YYNGEE. The V and J ends lost 0 bases and 6 bases, in that order; junction bases with no gene match: 7. CDR3 loop: CASSVAGTGATDTQYF. The CDR3 nucleotides read TGTGCCAGCAGCGTAGCTGGGACAGGGGCGACCGATACGCAGTATTTT.

V is TRBV20-1 and J is TRBJ2-3; no reliable D call. V was pared by 6 bases and J by 7 bases, with 11 bases between. Germline CDR1 reads DFQATT; CDR2 reads SNEGSKA (reference sequence). The CDR3 sequence is 11 residues long. The CDR3 protein is CSAAPQNTQYF. Written as DNA, the CDR3 is TGCAGTGCGGCGCCACAGAATACGCAGTATTTT.

This clone has just a few counts. This sequence joins TRBV21-1 and TRBJ1-4; the table's TRBD1 call for D was not verified on the DNA. TRBV21-1 is an annotated pseudogene. This CDR3 is 17 amino acids long. CDR3 coding DNA: TGTGCCAGCAGCAATTTGGGGCCGACGTCGACTAATGAAAAACTGTTTTTT. It is translated as CASSNLGPTSTNEKLFF.

The V gene is TRBV11-3, the J gene TRBJ1-2; D not certain. Germline CDR1 is SGHNT and CDR2 is YENEEA. The CDR3 is 10 amino acids. Trimming left V 6 bases short and J 8 bases short, with 7 bases between. CDR3 in amino acids: CASRGGGYTF. DNA of the CDR3: TGTGCCAGCAGGGGAGGGGGCTACACCTTC.

The CDR3 reads CASSEGGPPSYEQYF. CDR3 nucleotide sequence: TGTGCCAGCAGTGAAGGGGGCCCTCCTAGCTACGAGCAGTACTTC. The rearrangement uses TRBV2 and TRBJ2-7; possibly TRBD1 for D (5 bases). Germline loops: CDR1 SNHLY, CDR2 FYNNEI. V was trimmed by 1 base and J by 3 bases, leaving 13 bases between them. The CDR3 totals 15 residues. Filled out from reference TRBV2 and TRBJ2-7, the complete variable domain reads EPEVTQTPSHQVTQMGQEVILRCVPISNHLYFYWYRQILGQKVEFLVSFYNNEISEKSEIFDDQFSVERPDGSNFTLKIRSTKLEDSAMYFCASSEGGPPSYEQYFGPGTRLTVT.

The chain uses TRBV6-5 and TRBJ1-4; D remains unclear. V was trimmed by 6 bases and J by 5 bases, leaving 10 bases between them. CDR1 and CDR2 (germline): MNHEY, SVGAGI. This CDR3 is 13 amino acids long. The chain's CDR3 is CASSRELNEKLFF. The CDR3 DNA reads TGTGCCAGCAGCCGGGAGTTAAATGAAAAACTGTTTTTT.

The rearrangement links TRBV10-2 to TRBJ2-1, with D possibly matching TRBD2 (7 bases). V lost 2 bases, J lost 0 bases, and 11 bases lay in between. The CDR3 covers 16 residues. CDR1 WSHSY and CDR2 SAAADI come from the germline V gene. The CDR3 DNA is TGCGCCAGCAGTGAGAGGGGGGGAGGCTCCTACAATGAGCAGTTCTTC. This encodes CASSERGGGSYNEQFF.

The CDR3 DNA reads TGTGCCATCAATGACCCTGGGAGCTCCTACGAGCAGTACTTC. Its translation is CAINDPGSSYEQYF. V and J are TRBV10-3 and TRBJ2-7; perhaps TRBD2 as D (5 bases). The V and J ends lost 7 bases and 0 bases respectively, with 13 bases between them. There are 14 residues in the CDR3. Germline lookup yields CDR1 ENHRY and CDR2 SYGVKD.